What follows are 3 T cell receptor beta chains derived from one specimen sequenced in a study of siplizumab effects on memory and regulatory T cells. Using immunoSEQ multiplex PCR, the repertoire was profiled, and TCRdb retains in-frame clones only, with some absent. The sample shows about 100,000 clones, about 94% of them seen only once. The sequencing sample was made of non-Treg CD4+ T cells sorted from blood. The origin of the receptors is a human donor in good health.

The chain couples TRBV12-5 to TRBJ2-7, with a tentative D call TRBD1 (5 bases). This CDR3 is built from 16 residues. The germline gives CDR1 LGHNT, CDR2 FRNRAP. Trimming cost V 0 bases and J 1 base, with 13 bases left between them. CDR3: CASGLVGAAPSYEQYF. DNA of the CDR3: TGTGCTAGTGGTTTGGTAGGGGCGGCGCCTTCCTACGAGCAGTACTTC. The variable domain in full, with the rest retrieved from reference TRBV12-5 and TRBJ2-7, is DARVTQTPRHKVTEMGQEVTMRCQPILGHNTVFWYRQTMMQGLELLAYFRNRAPLDDSGMPKDRFSAEMPDATLATLKIQPSEPRDSAVYFCASGLVGAAPSYEQYFGPGTRLTVT.

The CDR3 reads CASSRDRGLAEQYF. CDR3 bases: TGTGCCAGCAGCCGGGACAGGGGGCTTGCCGAGCAGTACTTC. The rearrangement links TRBV5-5 to TRBJ2-7, with 12 bases that match TRBD1. CDR1 and CDR2 (germline): SGHKS, YYEKEE (reference sequence). The CDR3 extends over 14 amino acids. V was pared by 4 bases and J by 6 bases, with 5 bases of the junction left unmatched.

The chain joins TRBV5-1 to TRBJ2-7, with 8 bases lining up with TRBD2. CDR3 length equals 16 residues. The germline V gene has CDR1 SGHRS and CDR2 YFSETQ. V dropped 1 base and J dropped 0; count of bases not matched to a gene: 6. The CDR3 is CASSLQASGPSYEQYF. CDR3 sequence (DNA): TGCGCCAGCAGCTTGCAAGCTAGCGGGCCCTCCTACGAGCAGTACTTC.